Following are 8 T cell receptor beta chains from one sample sequenced in a study of blood T cell repertoires in COVID-19. This table comes from immunoSEQ multiplex PCR, and its TCRdb copy is limited to in-frame clones, with some not included. The sample has more than 300,000 clones, more than 75% seen once. The sample was peripheral blood. These TCRs come from a woman aged 18-29 years who had recovered from COVID-19.

The chain joins TRBV7-2 to TRBJ2-1; tentative D call: TRBD1 (6 bases). V gave up 4 bases and J gave up 4 bases, with 17 bases separating them. Germline assignment: CDR1 SGHTA and CDR2 FQGNSA. This CDR3 region has 16 residues. For the CDR3, the DNA is TGTGCCAGCAGCTCCCATCTGGACAGTAGATACAATGAGCAGTTCTTC. Protein sequence: CASSSHLDSRYNEQFF.

CDR3 DNA sequence: TGTGCCAGCAGCTTGACAGGGCTGAGTCAGCCCCAGCATTTT. It specifies CASSLTGLSQPQHF. The chain carries TRBV7-2 and TRBJ1-5; 7 bases fit TRBD1. With 3 bases clipped from V and 6 bases from J, the junction kept 5 bases outside the gene matches. CDR3 size: 14 residues. Germline V lookup: CDR1 SGHTA, CDR2 FQGNSA.

The V and J genes are TRBV6-5 and TRBJ1-4; D unclear. CDR3 size: 14 residues. Trimming removed 5 bases at V and 7 bases at J, with 14 bases between. Per germline, CDR1 MNHEY and CDR2 SVGAGI. The CDR3 is CASSTQSGVEKLFF. CDR3 sequence (DNA): TGTGCCAGCAGTACCCAATCGGGAGTTGAAAAACTGTTTTTT.

The rearrangement joins TRBV7-2 to TRBJ1-1; 12 nucleotides align to TRBD1. J lost 5 bases, V lost 1 base, and 5 bases had no gene match. The CDR3 sequence is 16 residues long. Germline assignment: CDR1 SGHTA and CDR2 FQGNSA. The CDR3 spells CASSLVGTGGETEAFF. The CDR3 region has the DNA TGTGCCAGCAGCTTAGTTGGGACAGGGGGCGAGACTGAAGCTTTCTTT.

V usage is TRBV12-3 or TRBV12-4 and J usage is TRBJ2-5; D remains unclear. The length of the CDR3 is 12 residues. V dropped 4 bases and J dropped 4 bases, with 7 bases sitting between them. CDR3 nucleotide sequence: TGTGCCAGCAGTTATGAGATAGAGACCCAGTACTTC. This encodes CASSYEIETQYF.

V usage is TRBV7-9 and J usage is TRBJ2-1; 7 bases match TRBD2. Germline V gene lookup returns CDR1 SEHNR and CDR2 FQNEAQ (reference sequence). Trimming at V came to 6 bases and at J to 3 bases, leaving 14 bases not matched to a gene. The CDR3 has 17 amino acids. CDR3 loop: CASSSSAERGNYNEQFF. As DNA, the CDR3 is TGTGCCAGCAGTTCATCAGCCGAGCGGGGAAACTACAATGAGCAGTTCTTC. The variable domain in full, completed from reference TRBV7-9 and TRBJ2-1, reads DTGVSQNPRHKITKRGQNVTFRCDPISEHNRLYWYRQTLGQGPEFLTYFQNEAQLEKSRLLSDRFSAERPKGSFSTLEIQRTEQGDSAMYLCASSSSAERGNYNEQFFGPGTRLTVL.

The chain carries TRBV5-6 and TRBJ1-5; tentative D call: TRBD1 (6 bases). With 6 bases removed from V and 2 bases from J, the gap between germline ends came to 12 bases. The CDR3 is made up of 14 amino acids. Per germline, CDR1 SGHDT and CDR2 YYEEEE. The CDR3, as DNA: TGTGCCAGCACCAAGGGGGTGGGCAATCAGCCCCAGCATTTT. Encoded protein: CASTKGVGNQPQHF.

The DNA of the CDR3 is TGCAGTGGACGTCGGGACAATGAGCAGTTCTTC. It specifies CSGRRDNEQFF. The rearrangement joins TRBV20-1 to TRBJ2-1; D call uncertain. Trimming cost V 7 bases and J 5 bases, with 9 bases left between them. The CDR3 length is 11 residues. Germline-derived CDR1 and CDR2 are DFQATT and SNEGSKA (reference sequence).